This T cell receptor beta chain was observed in a study of regulatory T cells in long-lasting Graves disease. Findings and caveats of the study: There was favoring of TRBV28, TRBJ1-2 and TRBJ2-5 in persistent disease. In persistent patients, shared public clonotypes (under 3,000) outnumbered those in new patients (about 1,000).

As to time point: newly diagnosed GD, antithyroid drugs for less than 3 months. The TCR library was prepared using RNA isolated from PBMCs. In this cohort, patients came from an endocrinology department located in Xi'an, China. HTBI primers from iRepertoire and Arm-PCR of CDR3 regions yielded the TCR beta libraries. Source study methods: Identified across the samples were 50 to 70 TRBV segments and around 14 TRBJ segments. TCRdb analysed the multiplex PCR reads with MiXCR anew, one entry per CDR3 protein. In this record, the V and J calls reflect TCRdb's handling and not the investigators' own analysis. The sample holds over 200,000 distinct CDR3 sequences; around 17% are singletons and the top ten take 22%. CDR3 size: 15 residues. Germline values: CDR1 MGHRA, CDR2 YSYEKL. Deletions cut 2 bases from V and 3 bases from J, with 13 bases between. This clonotype was counted ten times or more. What it binds is not known.

The chain recombines TRBV4-1 with TRBJ1-1, with a possible D match to TRBD1 (5 bases). The sample was peripheral blood mononuclear cells (PBMCs), taken at new diagnosis, from a patient treated with antithyroid drugs. This sequence was found in a female donor with Graves disease. CDR3: CASSQQQRDDTEAFF. CDR3 DNA: TGCGCCAGCAGCCAACAACAGCGGGACGACACTGAAGCTTTCTTT.